Presented here are 30 T cell receptor beta chains from one specimen sequenced in a study of shared clonotypes between healthy human individuals. Repertoires were generated with immunoSEQ multiplex PCR, while TCRdb's copy carries only in-frame clones and drops some. The sample lists hundreds of thousands of clones, roughly four fifths occurring once. The specimen was PBMCs. The receptors stem from a middle-aged woman in good health. Some clones in this sample may be carry-over from other donors' samples.

The chain uses TRBV6-5 and TRBJ1-1, with D unclear. This CDR3 spans 15 amino acids. The germline CDR1 and CDR2 sequences are MNHEY and SVGAGI. Trimming left V 4 bases short and J 0 bases short, with 12 bases between. DNA of the CDR3: TGTGCCAGCAGTTTCGGACGGATCATGAACACTGAAGCTTTCTTT. Its translation: CASSFGRIMNTEAFF.

To note about this clone: The junction departs from the called germline gene at one end, perhaps through a read error. The CDR3 is CATSLGRRWSQQYF. CDR3 coding DNA: TGTGCCACCAGTTTAGGACGGCGATGGTCCCAGCAGTACTTC. The chain links TRBV25-1 to TRBJ2-7; D unresolved. The CDR3 is made up of 14 amino acids. Germline CDR1 reads MGHDK; CDR2 reads SYGVNS.

The V gene is TRBV21-1, the J gene TRBJ2-1; TRBD2, the table's D call, was not compared with the DNA. TRBV21-1 has pseudogene status. This CDR3 has 16 residues. In nucleotides, the CDR3 is TGTGCCAGCTCCTTTAAGGAGGGCCGGTCCCTCAAGGAGCAGTTCTTC. As protein: CASSFKEGRSLKEQFF.

With respect to this clone: Other nucleotide sequences from this sample produce the same CDR3. V is TRBV5-1 and J is TRBJ1-1; D call uncertain. Germline CDR1 SGHRS, CDR2 YFSETQ. V dropped 0 bases and J dropped 3 bases, with 6 bases sitting between them. The CDR3 length is 13 residues. The CDR3 loop reads CASSLAGYTEAFF. The CDR3, as DNA: TGCGCCAGCAGCTTGGCGGGGTACACTGAAGCTTTCTTT.

The V call is TRBV11-2, the J call TRBJ2-7, with 11 bases matching TRBD1. In germline, CDR1 is SGHAT, CDR2 FQNNGV. The CDR3 is 15 residues long. V lost 5 bases, J lost 7 bases, and 10 bases stayed unmatched. For the CDR3, the DNA is TGTGCCAGCAGCGGCTGGACAGGGGGCGAAATAGAGCAGTACTTC. The encoded protein is CASSGWTGGEIEQYF.

The chain combines TRBV7-9 with TRBJ1-1; maybe TRBD1 (5 bases). Germline V CDR1 and CDR2: SEHNR, FQNEAQ (reference sequence). The CDR3 has 16 residues. V was pared by 1 base and J by 4 bases, with 16 bases between. CDR3 residues: CASSLGGTPLTTEAFF. CDR3 DNA: TGTGCCAGCAGCTTAGGAGGGACGCCTTTGACCACTGAAGCTTTCTTT.

A few counts support this clone. In this CDR3 the conserved last residue, phenylalanine or tryptophan, is missing, so a read error is likely. The genes are TRBV20-1 and TRBJ1-1, with unresolved D. CDR3 size: 11 residues. V was shortened by 2 bases and J by 0 bases, with 1 base between the two germline ends. The germline gives CDR1 DFQATT, CDR2 SNEGSKA (reference sequence). The CDR3 DNA reads as TGCAGTGCTAGAATGAACACTGAAGCTTTCCTT. It yields the protein CSARMNTEAFL.

For this clone: It differs at one base from a far larger clone, so likely a read error. V gene TRBV6-1 combines with J gene TRBJ1-5; D is undetermined. Trimming left V 5 bases short and J 3 bases short, with 8 bases between. The CDR3 runs to 13 residues. Germline values: CDR1 MNHNS, CDR2 SASEGT. The CDR3 sequence is CASSKDANQPQHF. In DNA, the CDR3 is TGTGCCAGCAGTAAAGATGCCAATCAGCCCCAGCATTTT.

In its sample, this clone was seen many times. The chain combines TRBV7-7 with TRBJ2-5; D could derive from TRBD1 or TRBD2 (5 bases each). Trimming pared 5 bases from V and 7 bases from J, leaving 17 bases between. The germline V gene has CDR1 SSHAT and CDR2 FNYEAQ (reference sequence). CDR3 size: 14 residues. The CDR3 sequence is CASSPWDGAGTQYF. CDR3 in DNA: TGTGCCAGCAGCCCCTGGGACGGGGCAGGGACCCAGTACTTC.

A remark on this clone: Other DNA sequences in this specimen translate into the identical CDR3. This chain joins TRBV6-5 and TRBJ2-7; D remains unclear. The CDR3 covers 14 residues. With 0 bases removed from V and 3 bases from J, the gap between germline ends came to 9 bases. Per the germline V gene, CDR1 is MNHEY and CDR2 is SVGAGI. The CDR3 sequence: CASSYSGGIYEQYF. As DNA, the CDR3 is TGTGCCAGCAGTTACTCGGGTGGAATCTACGAGCAGTACTTC.

Concerning this clone itself: The same CDR3 also results from other DNA sequences found in this sample. The chain has TRBV7-2 and TRBJ2-1; no reliable D call. Germline loops: CDR1 SGHTA, CDR2 FQGNSA. The CDR3 covers 14 residues. Trimming took off 4 bases at V and 0 bases at J, with 7 bases between the two ends. CDR3 in DNA: TGTGCCAGCAGCTCCCCGGGCTCCTACAATGAGCAGTTCTTC. Its translation is CASSSPGSYNEQFF.

This rearrangement joins TRBV4-1 to TRBJ1-1, with D tentatively TRBD1 (5 bases). CDR1 and CDR2 (germline): MGHRA, YSYEKL. The CDR3 totals 17 residues. V was pared by 1 base and J by 1 base, with 16 bases between. The CDR3 protein is CASSQVRGIGGNTEAFF. The CDR3 DNA reads TGCGCCAGCAGCCAAGTCCGGGGGATCGGTGGGAACACTGAAGCTTTCTTT.

The V gene is TRBV11-1, the J gene TRBJ2-3, with a possible D match to TRBD2 (5 bases). Trimming removed 1 base from V and 1 base from J, with 9 bases in between. The length of the CDR3 is 15 residues. Per germline, CDR1 SGHAT and CDR2 FQDESV (reference sequence). The CDR3 DNA reads TGTGCCAGCAGCTTAGAGGGAGACGGCACAGATACGCAGTATTTT. It specifies CASSLEGDGTDTQYF.

This chain links TRBV5-4 with TRBJ2-2; D gene uncertain. Germline loops: CDR1 SGHNT, CDR2 YYREEE (reference sequence). The CDR3 consists of 15 residues. V was pared by 9 bases and J by 6 bases, with 21 bases between. In nucleotides, the CDR3 is TGTGCCATGAACGCGTGGGCTACGAGCGCCGGGGAGCTGTTTTTT. It specifies CAMNAWATSAGELFF. The complete variable domain, with remaining parts taken from reference TRBV5-4 and TRBJ2-2, reads ETGVTQSPTHLIKTRGQQVTLRCSSQSGHNTVSWYQQALGQGPQFIFQYYREEENGRGNFPPRFSGLQFPNYSSELNVNALELDDSALYLCAMNAWATSAGELFFGEGSRLTVL.

The chain has TRBV10-3 and TRBJ2-3; 10 bases line up with TRBD2. Per the germline V gene, CDR1 is ENHRY and CDR2 is SYGVKD. The CDR3 sequence is 15 residues long. The V and J ends lost 5 bases and 4 bases, in that order; junction bases with no gene match: 6. The DNA of the CDR3 is TGTGCCATCAGTCCTAGCGGGAGAACCGCAGATACGCAGTATTTT. Amino acid sequence: CAISPSGRTADTQYF.

This clone has a handful of counts. This rearrangement joins TRBV11-3 to TRBJ2-2; 12 bases are shared with TRBD2. CDR3 size: 16 residues. The V gene end was trimmed by 5 bases and the J gene end by 7 bases; junction bases not matched to a gene: 8. In germline, CDR1 is SGHNT, CDR2 YENEEA. This CDR3 is CASSNPTSGSGGELFF. In DNA, the CDR3 is TGTGCCAGCAGCAATCCGACTAGCGGGAGTGGCGGGGAGCTGTTTTTT. The full variable domain, completed using reference TRBV11-3 and TRBJ2-2, is EAGVVQSPRYKIIEKKQPVAFWCNPISGHNTLYWYLQNLGQGPELLIRYENEEAVDDSQLPKDRFSAERLKGVDSTLKIQPAELGDSAVYLCASSNPTSGSGGELFFGEGSRLTVL.

The rearrangement links TRBV21-1 to TRBJ1-1; the table assigns TRBD1, which was not confirmed against the DNA. TRBV21-1 is noted as a pseudogene. This CDR3 is built from 21 residues. The CDR3 spells CASSKSPILRQGKWSNTEAFF. As DNA, the CDR3 is TGTGCCAGCAGCAAGTCCCCCATCCTTCGACAGGGCAAGTGGTCGAACACTGAAGCTTTCTTT.

This sequence joins TRBV28 and TRBJ2-3; D perhaps matches TRBD2 (7 bases). CDR3 length: 16 residues. The germline V and J ends were trimmed by 6 bases and 0 bases, with 16 bases remaining between them. The germline V gene has CDR1 MDHEN and CDR2 SYDVKM. The CDR3 bases are TGTGCCAGCAGCTGGGGGGGGCGAGATAGCACAGATACGCAGTATTTT. Its protein is CASSWGGRDSTDTQYF.

The chain couples TRBV7-2 to TRBJ2-5; TRBD1 aligns across 7 bases. CDR3 length: 15 amino acids. With 5 bases clipped from V and 1 base from J, the junction kept 7 bases outside the gene matches. CDR1 is SGHTA, CDR2 FQGNSA, per germline. The CDR3: CASSANRGLQETQYF. CDR3 coding DNA: TGTGCCAGCAGCGCCAACAGGGGCCTCCAAGAGACCCAGTACTTC.

This clone was detected only once. This chain connects TRBV18 to TRBJ2-2, with D maybe TRBD1 (5 bases). The CDR3 runs to 15 residues. Trimming left V 8 bases short and J 0 bases short, with 13 bases between. Germline lookup yields CDR1 KGHSH and CDR2 LQKENI. This CDR3 is CASHRRITNTGELFF. Here the CDR3 DNA reads TGTGCCAGCCACAGGCGGATAACGAACACCGGGGAGCTGTTTTTT.

The chain uses TRBV9 and TRBJ2-7; TRBD2 might be the D (7 bases). V gave up 4 bases and J gave up 3 bases, with 14 bases separating them. This CDR3 has 14 amino acids. Germline lookup yields CDR1 SGDLS and CDR2 YYNGEE. The CDR3 region is CASSPVRGGYEQYF. CDR3 sequence (DNA): TGTGCCAGCAGCCCCGTGAGGGGGGGCTACGAGCAGTACTTC.

The chain combines TRBV5-1 with TRBJ2-1, with TRBD2 as a possible D gene (6 bases). CDR3 length: 14 residues. The V and J ends lost 4 bases and 8 bases respectively, with 16 bases between them. Germline V lookup: CDR1 SGHRS, CDR2 YFSETQ. CDR3 sequence (DNA): TGCGCCAGCAGCGGACTATCAAATATCGATGAGCAGTTCTTC. Translated: CASSGLSNIDEQFF.

The V and J genes are TRBV30 and TRBJ2-7; D perhaps matches TRBD2 (6 bases). The germline V gene encodes CDR1 GTSNPN and CDR2 SVGIG (reference sequence). The V and J ends lost 3 bases and 5 bases respectively, with 17 bases between them. The length of the CDR3 is 14 residues. The chain's CDR3 is CAWSTAGPGHEQYF. The CDR3 region has the DNA TGTGCCTGGAGCACCGCGGGGCCAGGTCACGAGCAGTACTTC.

The J gene is TRBJ2-7, the V gene TRBV7-2; 8 bases map to TRBD2. The CDR3 totals 15 residues. V gave up 5 bases and J gave up 4 bases; unmatched junction bases: 10. CDR1 is SGHTA, CDR2 FQGNSA, per germline. CDR3 loop: CASSPWSGTRYEQYF. The CDR3 DNA sequence: TGTGCCAGCAGCCCCTGGTCGGGGACTAGATACGAGCAGTACTTC.

J is TRBJ2-3 and V is TRBV11-1; no reliable D call. Germline values: CDR1 SGHAT, CDR2 FQDESV (reference sequence). There are 13 residues in the CDR3. Trimming removed 5 bases from V and 6 bases from J, with 12 bases in between. This CDR3 is CASSTHSFDTQYF. The CDR3 DNA reads TGTGCCAGCAGCACCCACTCTTTTGATACGCAGTATTTT.

The chain employs TRBV4-3 and TRBJ2-3; possibly TRBD1 for D (6 bases). This CDR3 region has 13 residues. V gave up 1 base and J gave up 7 bases, with 9 bases separating them. The germline gives CDR1 LGHNA, CDR2 YSLEER. CDR3 loop: CASSQVRGHTQYF. The CDR3 nucleotides read TGCGCCAGCAGCCAAGTCAGGGGACATACGCAGTATTTT.

This clone occurred once. The chain has TRBV10-3 and TRBJ2-7; no clear D gene. Germline V lookup: CDR1 ENHRY, CDR2 SYGVKD. V shed 10 bases and J shed 1 base, with 11 bases lying between them. The CDR3 is 12 amino acids. CDR3 bases: TGTGCCACCACCGACACGTCCTACGAGCAGTACTTC. Protein product: CATTDTSYEQYF.

The chain joins TRBV7-8 to TRBJ2-1, with 7 bases identical to TRBD2. CDR3 length: 14 amino acids. J gave up 8 bases and V 2 bases, and 6 bases lay outside the gene matches. Germline loops: CDR1 SGHVS, CDR2 FQNEAQ. CDR3 coding DNA: TGTGCCAGCAGCTTAACCGGGAGGTCATATGAGCAGTTCTTC. Residues: CASSLTGRSYEQFF.

The chain carries TRBV19 and TRBJ1-1; the match to TRBD1 covers 8 bases. The germline V gene encodes CDR1 LNHDA and CDR2 SQIVND (reference sequence). The CDR3 is 15 amino acids. J lost 0 bases, V lost 4 bases, and 4 bases had no gene match. CDR3 region: CASSTGGGVNTEAFF. DNA for the CDR3: TGTGCCAGTAGTACAGGGGGCGGTGTGAACACTGAAGCTTTCTTT.

The CDR3 DNA follows: TGTGCCAGCAGCCCGACAGGTCGCGCAACTAATGAAAAACTGTTTTTT. It yields the protein CASSPTGRATNEKLFF. The chain combines TRBV28 with TRBJ1-4; possible D gene TRBD1, 6 bases. Germline-derived CDR1 and CDR2 are MDHEN and SYDVKM. Trimming stripped 6 bases from V and 0 bases from J, with 14 bases between. The length of the CDR3 is 16 residues.